The 17 T cell receptor beta chains below all came from one sample that was sequenced in a study of human T cells and chemical hapten exposure. Time point noted: pre-sensitization, week 0. Regarding treatment: therapeutic diphenylcyclopropenone sensitization with weekly scalp DPC. TCRdb fed the RACE reads into MiXCR, producing one record per CDR3 protein. The sample carries 200,000 to 300,000 distinct CDR3 sequences, about 8.1% recorded once. Sequenced here: whole blood, sampled in connection with sensitization to the hapten diphenylcyclopropenone (DPC). The receptors originated from a middle-aged woman with alopecia areata. Some clones in this sample may be carry-over from other donors' samples.

This clonotype showed up many times. This chain joins TRBV9 and TRBJ2-1; TRBD1 is a possible D gene (5 bases). The CDR3 loop spans 16 amino acids. V lost 3 bases to trimming and J lost 2 bases, with 15 bases between them. The germline V gene has CDR1 SGDLS and CDR2 YYNGEE. The CDR3 DNA is TGTGCCAGCAGCGCCCCGCAGGGTGTCACCTACAATGAGCAGTTCTTC. Protein sequence: CASSAPQGVTYNEQFF.

The chain employs TRBV16 and TRBJ1-5; D might be TRBD1 (6 bases). The CDR3 contains 13 residues. Germline V gene lookup returns CDR1 KGHSY and CDR2 FQNENV. The V end was cut by 0 bases, the J end by 7 bases, with 7 bases between. CDR3 loop: CASSQSGGQPQHF. The CDR3 DNA reads TGTGCCAGCAGCCAATCAGGGGGACAGCCCCAGCATTTT.

This clonotype was seen a few times. The chain has TRBV5-1 and TRBJ2-3; no clear D gene. The length of the CDR3 is 13 residues. The V gene lost 5 bases and the J gene lost 4 bases, with 11 bases spanning the gap. CDR1 and CDR2 (germline): SGHRS, YFSETQ. The CDR3 nucleotides are TGCGCCAGCAGTTACCCTGGGGCAGATACGCAGTATTTT. Translating gives CASSYPGADTQYF.

This clonotype was detected many times. The chain employs TRBV12-3 or TRBV12-4 and TRBJ2-3; 10 bases line up with TRBD2. Losses at the gene ends were 3 bases for V and 5 bases for J; bases not matched to a gene: 8. CDR3 length: 16 residues. The CDR3 loop reads CASSFKTSGQIDTQYF. CDR3 sequence (DNA): TGTGCCAGCAGTTTTAAGACTAGCGGGCAAATAGATACGCAGTATTTT.

There are a few counts of this clonotype. J is TRBJ2-5 and V is TRBV7-6, with D uncertain. Germline V gene sequence: CDR1 SGHVS, CDR2 FNYEAQ. The CDR3 has 16 amino acids. V lost 2 bases to trimming and J lost 5 bases, with 18 bases between them. For the CDR3, the DNA is TGTGCCAGCAGCTTATCCCAATACAGCCTTCGGGAGACCCAGTACTTC. Residues: CASSLSQYSLRETQYF.

The rearrangement uses TRBV6-5 and TRBJ2-3; D remains unclear. Trimming stripped 8 bases from V and 4 bases from J, with 7 bases between. There are 11 residues in the CDR3. Germline CDR1 reads MNHEY; CDR2 reads SVGAGI. DNA of the CDR3: TGTGCCAGCGGAACGTCAGATACGCAGTATTTT. Its protein product is CASGTSDTQYF.

The chain joins TRBV7-9 to TRBJ2-1; 12 positions agree with TRBD2. V was pared by 5 bases and J by 6 bases, with 17 bases of the junction left unmatched. In germline, CDR1 is SEHNR, CDR2 FQNEAQ (reference sequence). CDR3 size: 19 residues. CDR3 sequence reads: CASSPQPSSGRVRPNEQFF. The DNA of the CDR3 is TGTGCCAGCAGCCCCCAGCCCTCTAGCGGGAGGGTTAGACCCAATGAGCAGTTCTTC. The full variable domain, with the rest looked up from reference TRBV7-9 and TRBJ2-1, is DTGVSQNPRHKITKRGQNVTFRCDPISEHNRLYWYRQTLGQGPEFLTYFQNEAQLEKSRLLSDRFSAERPKGSFSTLEIQRTEQGDSAMYLCASSPQPSSGRVRPNEQFFGPGTRLTVL.

This clonotype was counted at least ten times. The CDR3 sequence: CASRPAGTPLYEQYF. For the CDR3, the DNA is TGTGCCAGCAGACCCGCCGGGACACCCTTATACGAGCAGTACTTC. The chain uses TRBV27 and TRBJ2-7, with D maybe TRBD1 (6 bases). In germline, CDR1 is MNHEY, CDR2 SMNVEV (reference sequence). This CDR3 is built from 15 residues. The V end lost 6 bases, the J end lost 4 bases, and 19 bases lay between the germline ends.

This clonotype was counted only a few times. CDR3 in amino acids: CASTAGRGSGYQETQYF. The CDR3 DNA reads TGTGCCAGCACCGCCGGGAGAGGTAGCGGGTACCAAGAGACCCAGTACTTC. The chain combines TRBV12-3 or TRBV12-4 with TRBJ2-5, with 7 nucleotides matching TRBD2. CDR3 size: 17 residues. The ends lost 7 bases at V and 0 bases at J; junction bases unmatched: 14.

The V call is TRBV12-3 or TRBV12-4, the J call TRBJ1-1; D is uncertain. The CDR3 loop spans 13 amino acids. V was cut by 2 bases and J by 1 base, with 5 bases left in between. Written as DNA, the CDR3 is TGTGCCAGCAGTTTAATACGGAACACTGAAGCTTTCTTT. Translated, it gives CASSLIRNTEAFF.

This clonotype showed up just a few times. The genes are TRBV6-2 or TRBV6-3 and TRBJ2-7; the D is unclear. From germline, CDR1 is MNHEY and CDR2 SVGEGT. The CDR3 has 12 residues. The V end lost 0 bases, the J end lost 4 bases, and 4 bases lay between the germline ends. CDR3 nucleotides: TGTGCCAGCAGTTACTCGAGATACGAGCAGTACTTC. This codes for CASSYSRYEQYF.

This clonotype has more than one count but fewer than ten. The gene calls are TRBV4-2 and TRBJ2-1; the D is unclear. Deletions cut 4 bases from V and 8 bases from J, with 12 bases between. The CDR3 extends over 13 amino acids. The V gene's germline CDR1 is LGHNA and CDR2 YNFKEQ. The CDR3 loop reads CASSPRSRDEQFF. CDR3 bases: TGTGCCAGCAGCCCCCGCAGTCGCGATGAGCAGTTCTTC.

This rearrangement joins TRBV12-3 or TRBV12-4 to TRBJ1-6, with D unclear. The CDR3 runs 18 residues. The V and J ends lost 7 bases and 0 bases respectively, with 19 bases between them. The CDR3 nucleotides read TGTGCCAGCACCATGCCCGCCACGTTCAGCTCCTATAATTCACCCCTCCACTTT. Amino acids: CASTMPATFSSYNSPLHF.

This clonotype has just a few counts. The chain links TRBV2 to TRBJ1-5, with 9 bases lining up with TRBD1. The junction had 11 bases not matched to a gene; V was cut back by 7 bases and J by 7 bases. Germline V gene lookup returns CDR1 SNHLY and CDR2 FYNNEI. The CDR3 spans 15 residues. DNA for the CDR3: TGTGCCAGCACCTCAGACAGGGGGATTTGGCAGCCCCAGCATTTT. Its protein product is CASTSDRGIWQPQHF.

This rearrangement joins TRBV20-1 to TRBJ2-3, with a weak D call TRBD1 (6 bases). The germline V gene encodes CDR1 DFQATT and CDR2 SNEGSKA (reference sequence). Trimming removed 2 bases at V and 2 bases at J, with 17 bases between. The CDR3 spans 16 residues. The CDR3 sequence is CSARSPGRGHTDTQYF. The DNA for the CDR3 is TGCAGTGCTAGATCCCCCGGCAGGGGCCACACAGATACGCAGTATTTT.

This chain joins TRBV5-4 and TRBJ2-1; 9 bases line up with TRBD2. Trimming removed 4 bases from V and 14 bases from J; junction bases left unmatched: 10. CDR1 SGHNT and CDR2 YYREEE come from the germline V gene (reference sequence). The CDR3 runs to 13 residues. The DNA of the CDR3 is TGTGCCAGCAGCCCGGGGCCCAGCGGGGGGAAGTTCTTC. It translates to CASSPGPSGGKFF.

This clonotype was seen a handful of times. V gene TRBV6-5 combines with J gene TRBJ2-7; 9 positions agree with TRBD1. The germline V gene encodes CDR1 MNHEY and CDR2 SVGAGI. After removal of 6 bases from V and 2 bases from J, the junction contained 5 bases not matched to a gene. The CDR3 spans 14 residues. The CDR3 DNA sequence: TGTGCCAGCAGCCCGGACAGGGGAACCTACGAGCAGTACTTC. Protein: CASSPDRGTYEQYF.